This T cell receptor beta chain is from a study of T-cell memory formation after mild COVID-19. CDR1 WSHSY and CDR2 SAAADI come from the germline V gene. The V and J ends lost 6 bases and 0 bases respectively, with 10 bases between them. The CDR3 is 14 residues long. This clonotype has just a few counts. The antigen remains undetermined. TCRdb processed the 5' RACE reads anew with MiXCR; each CDR3 protein has one entry. The sample shows about 110,000 distinct CDR3 sequences, 18% of them seen only once. General study findings and limits: The study detected some responding clones in pre-infection memory, suggesting cross-reactive memory joined. Clones contracting over day 15 to 85 were CD4/CD8 balanced, with later expanders leaning CD4+.

Sequenced: PBMCs or a T cell subset sorted from them (not recorded which). This rearrangement joins TRBV10-2 to TRBJ2-3; possibly TRBD2 for D (5 bases). This clonotype was sampled from a man aged 18 to 29 who had mild COVID-19 (a few samples of this study predate the infection). Cell type and time point are not known. The CDR3: CASRRTGSTDTQYF. The CDR3 nucleotides are TGCGCCAGCAGGAGGACTGGCAGCACAGATACGCAGTATTTT.